Below, 22 T cell receptor beta chains from the same sample are listed, as sequenced in a study of T cell repertoires in cytomegalovirus infection. TCRdb re-analysed the reads in MiXCR, keeping a single row per CDR3 protein. The sample yields fewer than 550,000 distinct CDR3 sequences, about a quarter seen once. The sequenced sample was PBMCs. Source of these receptors: a human donor in good health (CMV status not recorded). Some clones in this sample may be carry-over from other donors' samples.

This clonotype was seen repeatedly, ten times or more. V is TRBV7-8 and J is TRBJ1-1; D is unclear. This CDR3 contains 14 residues. Between the trimmed V and J ends, which lost 5 bases and 1 base, there was a span of 11 bases. Per germline, CDR1 SGHVS and CDR2 FQNEAQ. CDR3 loop: CASSMGQTNTEAFF. DNA of the CDR3: TGTGCCAGCAGCATGGGTCAGACGAACACTGAAGCTTTCTTT. Supplemented by reference TRBV7-8 and TRBJ1-1, the full variable domain reads GAGVSQSPRYKVAKRGQDVALRCDPISGHVSLFWYQQALGQGPEFLTYFQNEAQLDKSGLPSDRFFAERPEGSVSTLKIQRTQQEDSAVYLCASSMGQTNTEAFFGQGTRLTVV.

In its sample, this clonotype was seen a few times. The chain carries TRBV19 and TRBJ2-5, with 8 positions matching TRBD1. This CDR3 is 14 amino acids long. Germline V gives CDR1 LNHDA, CDR2 SQIVND (reference sequence). J gave up 4 bases and V 7 bases, and 8 bases lay outside the gene matches. CDR3 sequence: CASTSGGAGETQYF. The CDR3 region has the DNA TGTGCCAGTACTTCAGGGGGCGCGGGAGAGACCCAGTACTTC.

The chain couples TRBV5-4 to TRBJ2-5, with a tentative D call TRBD2 (5 bases). Germline loops: CDR1 SGHNT, CDR2 YYREEE (reference sequence). V lost 0 bases, J lost 5 bases, and 14 bases lay in between. This CDR3 is 15 amino acids long. Here the CDR3 DNA reads TGTGCCAGCAGCTTGGGCGCTGAGAGCGGCGAGACCCAGTACTTC. Its translation is CASSLGAESGETQYF.

This clonotype has just a few counts. The chain carries TRBV4-1 and TRBJ2-2, with TRBD2 identical over 11 bases. Germline-derived CDR1 and CDR2 are MGHRA and YSYEKL. The trim removed 1 base at V and 5 bases at J, leaving 9 bases unmatched. CDR3 size: 18 residues. The chain's CDR3 is CASSQGGLAGGWTGELFF. CDR3 in DNA: TGCGCCAGCAGCCAAGGGGGGCTAGCGGGAGGTTGGACCGGGGAGCTGTTTTTT.

This rearrangement joins TRBV20-1 to TRBJ2-5; TRBD2 matches 12 bases. The V and J ends lost 0 bases and 5 bases, in that order; junction bases with no gene match: 1. Germline assignment: CDR1 DFQATT and CDR2 SNEGSKA (reference sequence). CDR3 length: 14 amino acids. CDR3 nucleotides: TGCAGTGCTAGAGATCTAGCGGGAGGGGAGACCCAGTACTTC. Protein sequence: CSARDLAGGETQYF.

This clonotype was counted between two and nine times. As DNA, the CDR3 is TGTGCCAGCAGCTTAAGGGGCCCCTACGAGCAGTACGTC. Its translation: CASSLRGPYEQYV. This sequence joins TRBV11-2 and TRBJ2-7; a weak D match, TRBD1 (5 bases). V lost 2 bases to trimming and J lost 2 bases, with 7 bases between them. CDR1 and CDR2 from the germline V gene are SGHAT and FQNNGV. The CDR3 covers 13 residues.

The V gene is TRBV6-5, the J gene TRBJ2-3, with D perhaps TRBD2 (6 bases). Germline V gene sequence: CDR1 MNHEY, CDR2 SVGAGI. This CDR3 is 13 amino acids long. Trimming shortened V by 6 bases and J by 1 base, and 8 bases separated the two germline ends. CDR3 loop: CASRRDGTDTQYF. For the CDR3, the DNA is TGTGCCAGCAGGCGGGATGGCACAGATACGCAGTATTTT.

The chain has TRBV20-1 and TRBJ2-6; perhaps TRBD2 as D (6 bases). Deletions cut 6 bases from V and 0 bases from J, with 12 bases between. The CDR3 loop spans 15 amino acids. Germline V gene sequence: CDR1 DFQATT, CDR2 SNEGSKA (reference sequence). The CDR3 region is CSARDLNSGANVLTF. The DNA for the CDR3 is TGCAGTGCGCGGGACCTCAACTCTGGGGCCAACGTCCTGACTTTC.

The chain joins TRBV29-1 to TRBJ1-1; D unclear. CDR3 length equals 13 residues. V was cut by 4 bases and J by 4 bases, with 13 bases left in between. Germline CDR1 and CDR2: SQVTM and ANQGSEA. The CDR3 DNA follows: TGCAGCGTTGTCCCAGAGGGAAGCACTGAAGCTTTCTTT. It encodes CSVVPEGSTEAFF.

There are a few counts of this clonotype. This chain joins TRBV25-1 and TRBJ2-1; perhaps D is TRBD1 or TRBD2 (5 bases each). The CDR3 loop spans 18 amino acids. The ends were cut back, 1 base at V and 7 bases at J, with 23 bases in the middle. CDR1 and CDR2 from the germline V gene are MGHDK and SYGVNS. The CDR3 reads CASSESTRGGVTVNEQFF. CDR3 DNA sequence: TGTGCCAGCAGTGAATCCACTCGTGGGGGAGTCACGGTGAATGAGCAGTTCTTC.

The table lists this clonotype with a few counts. The chain carries TRBV24-1 and TRBJ2-3, with D perhaps TRBD2 (5 bases). This CDR3 is 14 amino acids long. Germline V CDR1 and CDR2: KGHDR, SFDVKD. Trimming took off 4 bases at V and 3 bases at J, with 10 bases between the two ends. The CDR3, as DNA: TGTGCCACCAGTGACCCGGGAAAGACAGATACGCAGTATTTT. This gives the protein CATSDPGKTDTQYF.

The rearrangement links TRBV7-9 to TRBJ1-1; D ambiguous. Trimming cost V 4 bases and J 2 bases, with 20 bases left between them. CDR3 length equals 17 residues. The germline gives CDR1 SEHNR, CDR2 FQNEAQ (reference sequence). CDR3 in amino acids: CASSSTFSGEGNTEAFF. CDR3 bases: TGTGCCAGCAGCTCGACGTTTTCTGGGGAGGGAAACACTGAAGCTTTCTTT.

The gene calls are TRBV7-8 and TRBJ2-7, with 8 bases that match TRBD2. In germline, CDR1 is SGHVS, CDR2 FQNEAQ. V lost 3 bases, J lost 4 bases, and 5 bases stayed unmatched. CDR3 length: 14 residues. The CDR3, as DNA: TGTGCCAGCAGCTTGCAAGGGACTAGGTACGAGCAGTACTTC. As protein: CASSLQGTRYEQYF.

The chain uses TRBV14 and TRBJ2-1; the D is unclear. CDR1 SGHDN and CDR2 FVKESK come from the germline V gene. CDR3 length: 17 residues. V lost 0 bases, J lost 7 bases, and 19 bases lay in between. The chain's CDR3 is CASSQDFARGWFNEQFF. CDR3 coding DNA: TGTGCCAGCAGCCAAGATTTCGCTAGAGGTTGGTTTAATGAGCAGTTCTTC.

About this clonotype: With a much larger clone just one base away, this may be a read error. The chain links TRBV7-2 to TRBJ2-7; 11 bases map to TRBD1. Germline values: CDR1 SGHTA, CDR2 FQGNSA. The J segment lost 3 bases and the V segment lost 7 bases, leaving 11 bases of the junction unmatched. This CDR3 region has 16 residues. The CDR3 region is CASIKTSGTGGYEQYF. CDR3 coding DNA: TGTGCCAGCATCAAAACCTCCGGGACAGGGGGCTACGAGCAGTACTTC.

The chain combines TRBV27 with TRBJ2-3, with 10 bases identical to TRBD2. This CDR3 is built from 18 residues. Germline V gives CDR1 MNHEY, CDR2 SMNVEV (reference sequence). V lost 5 bases, J lost 0 bases, and 11 bases stayed unmatched. The chain's CDR3 is CASSLRTSGRLSTDTQYF. CDR3 nucleotides: TGTGCCAGCAGTCTACGGACTAGCGGCAGACTTAGCACAGATACGCAGTATTTT.

For this clonotype: A read error may produce the germline difference seen at one junction end. The chain employs TRBV4-1 and TRBJ2-3, with unresolved D. Germline CDR1 and CDR2: MGHRA and YSYEKL. This CDR3 spans 13 amino acids. CDR3 sequence reads: CASSPRAGDTQYF. CDR3 nucleotide sequence: TGTGCCAGCAGCCCAAGGGCCGGAGATACGCAGTATTTT.

This clonotype was seen more than once but under ten times. The chain employs TRBV29-1 and TRBJ1-6; 7 bases agree with TRBD1. The V and J ends lost 7 bases and 8 bases, in that order; junction bases with no gene match: 8. CDR1 and CDR2 from the germline V gene are SQVTM and ANQGSEA. The CDR3 length is 13 residues. The CDR3 coding sequence is TGCAGCGGACAACAGGGGCGAGATTCACCCCTCCACTTT. Translating gives CSGQQGRDSPLHF.

This clonotype has just one count. The V and J genes are TRBV28 and TRBJ2-7; tentative D call: TRBD1 (5 bases). V was cut by 6 bases and J by 0 bases, with 15 bases left in between. The CDR3 has 15 amino acids. Germline lookup yields CDR1 MDHEN and CDR2 SYDVKM. Written as DNA, the CDR3 is TGTGCCAGCAGCCCCGGCAGGGCCTACTCCTACGAGCAGTACTTC. Encoded protein: CASSPGRAYSYEQYF.

The V call is TRBV10-2, the J call TRBJ2-2; the D is unclear. Trimming removed 0 bases from V and 3 bases from J, with 5 bases in between. This CDR3 region has 14 residues. In germline, CDR1 is WSHSY, CDR2 SAAADI. The CDR3 nucleotides are TGCGCCAGCAGTGAGTCCGGATACACCGGGGAGCTGTTTTTT. Its protein is CASSESGYTGELFF.

This clonotype was observed once. The chain links TRBV5-1 to TRBJ2-7; D gene uncertain. CDR3 length equals 15 residues. The ends were cut back, 0 bases at V and 2 bases at J, with 12 bases in the middle. From germline, CDR1 is SGHRS and CDR2 YFSETQ. The CDR3 coding sequence is TGCGCCAGCAGCTTGGTTGGGGAACCCACCTACGAGCAGTACTTC. Amino acid sequence: CASSLVGEPTYEQYF.

The CDR3 loop reads CASSYSFPAGGNNEQFF. The CDR3 DNA follows: TGTGCCAGCAGTTACTCTTTTCCAGCGGGAGGGAACAATGAGCAGTTCTTC. The chain links TRBV6-1 to TRBJ2-1, with TRBD2 identical over 10 bases. The CDR3 sequence is 17 residues long. V lost 5 bases to trimming and J lost 5 bases; unmatched junction nucleotides: 12. Germline V gene data show CDR1 as MNHNS and CDR2 as SASEGT.